This T cell receptor beta chain was retrieved from a study of T cell responses to AZD1222 COVID-19 vaccine. V was trimmed by 2 bases and J by 2 bases, leaving 8 bases between them. This CDR3 spans 14 amino acids. The germline gives CDR1 SGDLS, CDR2 YYNGEE. Profiled with immunoSEQ multiplex PCR; TCRdb holds only in-frame clones, not every one. The sample shows 75,000 to 90,000 clones, roughly 85% of them seen only once. Sequencing used peripheral blood, obtained 28 days after the second AZD1222 dose. V is TRBV9 and J is TRBJ1-3; D is unclear. The TCR was taken from an adult who received the AZD1222 COVID-19 vaccine. The CDR3 coding sequence is TGTGCCAGCAGCGTCGACTTTGCTGGAAACACCATATATTTT. It encodes CASSVDFAGNTIYF.